This T cell receptor (beta chain) was sequenced during a study of blood T cell repertoires in COVID-19. Study at large: Acute-phase and convalescent COVID-19 samples originated in the United States, Italy and Spain. Sources were T cells, B-cell-depleted T cells, or PBMCs; the material itself was cDNA or gDNA.

In the original analysis: Using reference gene primer amplification, nucleated cell counts were estimated. Generated by immunoSEQ multiplex PCR, the TCRdb table keeps only in-frame clones and is missing some. V, J and clone size reflect that table, while D and trimming were determined from the DNA. The data hold some 240,000 clones, with around three quarters observed a single time. V trimming: 4 bases; J trimming: 11 bases; junction bases outside the gene matches: 19. This CDR3 has 17 amino acids. The germline gives CDR1 SGHTA, CDR2 FQGNSA. This sequence originates from a woman between 65 and 79 years old with acute or convalescent COVID-19. V is TRBV7-2 and J is TRBJ2-1; TRBD2 aligns across 8 bases. Sequenced sample: peripheral blood. CDR3 sequence reads: CASSSRSGGGLPSKQFF. CDR3 coding DNA: TGTGCCAGCAGCTCCCGGTCAGGCGGGGGGCTCCCGTCGAAGCAGTTCTTC.